This T cell receptor (beta chain) appears in the sequencing data of a study of cytomegalovirus exposure and HLA in healthy donors. General study findings and limits: Reportedly, cytomegalovirus status was diagnosed with high sensitivity and specificity. Rarity held for most TCR sequences, but there were some public TCRs that occurred in many donors. Cytomegalovirus-associated status was assigned to more than 150 TCR beta chains.

Method: immunoSEQ multiplex PCR; TCRdb's copy keeps in-frame clones and lacks some. The data contain tens of thousands of clones, about 96% of them singletons. CDR1 and CDR2 from the germline V gene are SQVTM and ANQGSEA. This CDR3 has 12 amino acids. To note about this clone: Its antigen is not identified.

The sequencing input was PBMCs. The V call is TRBV29-1, the J call TRBJ1-2; D remains unclear. The origin of this receptor is a man aged 18 to 30 in good health and CMV-seronegative. CDR3 residues: CSAGTSNYGYTF. CDR3 in DNA: TGCAGTGCTGGCACCTCTAACTATGGCTACACCTTC.